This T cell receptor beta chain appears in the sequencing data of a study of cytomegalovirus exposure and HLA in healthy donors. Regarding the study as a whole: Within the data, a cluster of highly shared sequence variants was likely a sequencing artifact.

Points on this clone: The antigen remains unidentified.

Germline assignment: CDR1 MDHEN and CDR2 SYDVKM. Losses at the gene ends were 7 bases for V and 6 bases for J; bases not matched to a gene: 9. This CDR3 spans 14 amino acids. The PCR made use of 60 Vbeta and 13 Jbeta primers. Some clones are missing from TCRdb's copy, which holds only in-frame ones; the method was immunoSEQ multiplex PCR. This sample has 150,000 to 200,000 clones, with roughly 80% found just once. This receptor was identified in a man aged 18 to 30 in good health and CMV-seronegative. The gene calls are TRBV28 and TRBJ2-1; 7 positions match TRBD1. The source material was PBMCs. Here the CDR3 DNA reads TGTGCCAGCATCCCGGCTCGACAGGGCAATGAGCAGTTCTTC. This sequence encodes CASIPARQGNEQFF.